Below, one T cell receptor (beta chain) is given with its context. This clone's antigen is unknown. The input lacks base qualities; no much larger clone sits a single base away. V and J lose 1 base and 7 bases, and a span of 12 bases separates them. The CDR3, cysteine through phenylalanine, is 13 amino acids long. Only the CDR3 region is kept as DNA, spanning 39 bases read in frame from base 1. CDR1 SGHRS and CDR2 YFSETQ were looked up in the germline V gene. PBMCs were isolated by Ficoll-Paque density gradient centrifugation. The reads were generated on an Illumina NovaSeq 6000. cDNA libraries for TCRalpha and TCRbeta were prepared by 5'RACE using constant-segment primers, with sample barcodes and unique molecular identifiers added. Trizol reagent was used to extract RNA from every sample. Library amplification was performed in two PCR steps, and a second sample barcode and Illumina TruSeq adapters were introduced in the second step. Sequencing of the libraries was done on an Illumina NovaSeq, producing 2 x 150 bp paired-end reads. Concerning the study's data processing: The reads were demultiplexed and collapsed into UMI-guided consensus sequences using migec v1.2.7. Using mixcr v2.1.11, the UMI consensuses were aligned to TRA and TRB V and J templates and assembled into clonotypes. Clonotypes were classified as expanded or contracted when called significant by both edgeR and NoisET, with noise models trained on biological replicates. edgeR calls used a false discovery rate-adjusted p below 0.01 and a log2 fold-change threshold of 1. As an exploratory analysis of dynamics, max-normalized trajectories of the 1000 most abundant clonotypes were examined with PCA combined with hierarchical clustering. Separately sequenced CD4+ and CD8+ repertoires were used to assign a CD4 or CD8 phenotype to each responding clone. Using fastp trimming at Q25 and MiXCR clonotype assembly, TCRdb reanalyzed the public sequencing data and kept in-frame beta chains. Merged by CDR3 protein, the rows form single entries marked with the most common genes and DNA. TCRdb's processing, not the study's, gives the V and J calls here. For this sample there are 68,000 or so distinct CDR3 sequences; 16% appear just once. The top ten constitute about 33% of the sample.

The sample belongs to a study of T-cell memory formation after mild COVID-19 (dated by TCRdb to the early 2020s). Study-wide context: TCR sequence clusters from the two donors were largely donor specific. The cohort comprised two young, previously healthy adult volunteers, one female and one male. In two donors, T-cell clones that expanded and contracted after mild COVID-19 were followed by sequencing TCRalpha and TCRbeta repertoires longitudinally.

Points the paper makes about the study in general: Only two mild cases were covered in the study, and larger cohorts including severe cases with pre-infection samples were considered necessary. SARS-CoV-2 specificity of the second-wave clones peaking on day 37 was not confirmed. Contracting CD4+ clones appeared mostly in the CM and EM memory subsets, whereas CD8+ clones were enriched in EMRA. Some responding clones were found in pre-infection memory, which suggests that pre-existing cross-reactive memory T cells took part in the SARS-CoV-2 response. From day 15 to 85, contracting clones showed balanced CD4/CD8 phenotypes, whereas a second wave of clones that expanded from day 15 to 37 leaned towards CD4+.

This chain joins TRBV5-1 to TRBJ2-7; too little of a D gene remains to name it. This TCR was recovered from an adult woman who had mild COVID-19 (a few samples of this study predate the infection). The sample titles of this study are shuffled in the database, so cell type and time point are left out; the donor was told from shared clones. The specimen sequenced was PBMCs or a T cell subset sorted from them (not recorded which). DNA sequence: TGCGCCAGCAGCTTGACACCCCCCCGTGAGCAGTACTTC. Translated, it reads CASSLTPPREQYF.